These T cell receptor beta chains were read from a single sample in a study of T cells after yellow fever vaccination. TCRdb re-called the 5' RACE reads through MiXCR, storing one row per CDR3 protein. The table includes about 580,000 distinct CDR3 sequences, around 17% detected once. This sample comprised PBMCs, obtained 5 to 6 days after the first yellow fever vaccination. The receptors come from a man between 18 and 35 years old who received the YFV17D yellow fever vaccine. Both conserved end residues are trimmed from each CDR3. Fields, in order: V gene, J gene, CDR3 protein.

v_gene: TRBV11-2
j_gene: TRBJ1-6
CDR3aa: ASSLGSNRGFNSPLH

v_gene: TRBV6-2/TRBV6-3
j_gene: TRBJ2-1
CDR3aa: ASRVGTVGNEQF

v_gene: TRBV12-3/TRBV12-4
j_gene: TRBJ2-2
CDR3aa: ASSLGGLSTGELF

v_gene: TRBV5-6
j_gene: TRBJ2-2
CDR3aa: ASSLFGARGTGELF

v_gene: TRBV5-1
j_gene: TRBJ2-2
CDR3aa: ASAYRTGNTGELF

v_gene: TRBV5-1
j_gene: TRBJ2-1
CDR3aa: ASSYPGGSPNYNEQF

v_gene: TRBV4-1
j_gene: TRBJ1-2
CDR3aa: ASSTQANYGYT

v_gene: TRBV7-9
j_gene: TRBJ2-1
CDR3aa: ASSLVATVYNEQF

v_gene: TRBV19
j_gene: TRBJ2-2
CDR3aa: ASSRTGFDGELF

v_gene: TRBV18
j_gene: TRBJ2-7
CDR3aa: ASSPAGGHEQY

v_gene: TRBV19
j_gene: TRBJ1-2
CDR3aa: ASSAAGGRANYGYT

v_gene: TRBV6-1
j_gene: TRBJ2-2
CDR3aa: ASKVGGAGELF

v_gene: TRBV15
j_gene: TRBJ2-7
CDR3aa: ATSREIAGLGMGLTYEQY

v_gene: TRBV9
j_gene: TRBJ2-3
CDR3aa: ASSVDNRMADTQY

v_gene: TRBV12-3/TRBV12-4
j_gene: TRBJ1-5
CDR3aa: ASSPFGSNQPQH

v_gene: TRBV6-5
j_gene: TRBJ2-1
CDR3aa: ASSYASGGAGEQF

v_gene: TRBV2
j_gene: TRBJ1-4
CDR3aa: ASSEQVLGEKLF

v_gene: TRBV7-3
j_gene: TRBJ1-2
CDR3aa: ASSPDHGQGGYGYT

v_gene: TRBV27
j_gene: TRBJ1-6
CDR3aa: ASRGHSYNSPLH

v_gene: TRBV12-3/TRBV12-4
j_gene: TRBJ2-5
CDR3aa: ASSLTRPETQY